The T cell receptor (beta chain) described here comes from a study of blood T cell repertoires in COVID-19. Across the study: From T cells, B-cell-depleted T cells, or PBMCs came the material, which was cDNA or gDNA.

V lost 5 bases to trimming and J lost 5 bases; unmatched junction nucleotides: 9. In germline, CDR1 is SGHRS, CDR2 YFSETQ. CDR3 length: 15 amino acids. Sequencing was performed with immunoSEQ multiplex PCR; in TCRdb, only in-frame clones are kept and a portion is missing. This table holds around 15,000 clones, 88% found once. The chain is built from TRBV5-1 and TRBJ2-4, with TRBD2 identical over 8 bases. The sequence derives from a human donor in a cohort sampled during active COVID-19. The sequenced sample was peripheral blood. The CDR3 sequence: CASSGIAGNQNIQYF. CDR3 sequence (DNA): TGCGCCAGCAGTGGAATAGCGGGAAACCAAAACATTCAGTACTTC.